This T cell receptor (beta chain) was captured by sequencing in a study of blood T cell repertoires in COVID-19. The V gene end was trimmed by 4 bases and the J gene end by 12 bases; junction bases not matched to a gene: 17. CDR1 and CDR2 from the germline V gene are SGHRS and YFSETQ. The CDR3 consists of 15 residues. Original processing notes: Amplification of reference gene primers provided the estimated nucleated cell counts. TCRdb's table, derived via immunoSEQ multiplex PCR, lists solely in-frame clones and lacks some. V and J calls and clone size are given by that table; D and trimming were obtained from the DNA. The table lists about 200,000 clones, approximately 85% of them singletons, with 2.4% in the top ten.

The sequence was obtained from a woman aged 70-85 years with COVID-19, enrolled during active disease. V usage is TRBV5-1 and J usage is TRBJ1-2; 8 bases match TRBD1. Sequences were obtained from peripheral blood. In nucleotides, the CDR3 is TGCGCCAGCAGCGCCCAGACAGGGGAGGCTCGGTCCGACACCTTC. Translated, it gives CASSAQTGEARSDTF.